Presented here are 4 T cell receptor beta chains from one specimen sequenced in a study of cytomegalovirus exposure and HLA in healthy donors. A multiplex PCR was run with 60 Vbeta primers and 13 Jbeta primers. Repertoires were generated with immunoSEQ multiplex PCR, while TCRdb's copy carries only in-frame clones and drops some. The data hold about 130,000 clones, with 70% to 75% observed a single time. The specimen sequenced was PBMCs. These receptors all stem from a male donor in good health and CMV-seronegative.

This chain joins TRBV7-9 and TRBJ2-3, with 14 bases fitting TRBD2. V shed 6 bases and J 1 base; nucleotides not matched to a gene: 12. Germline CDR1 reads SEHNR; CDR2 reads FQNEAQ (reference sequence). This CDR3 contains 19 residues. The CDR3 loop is CASRHGTSGSSIRTDTQYF. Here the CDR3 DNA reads TGTGCCAGCAGACACGGGACTAGCGGGAGCTCCATTCGCACAGATACGCAGTATTTT.

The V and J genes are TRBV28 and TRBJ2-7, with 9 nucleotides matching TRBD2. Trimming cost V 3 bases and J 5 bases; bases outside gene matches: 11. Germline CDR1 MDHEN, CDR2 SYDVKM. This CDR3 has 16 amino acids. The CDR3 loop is CASSLPGVAGEDEQYF. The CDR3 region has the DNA TGTGCCAGCAGTTTGCCCGGAGTAGCGGGAGAGGACGAGCAGTACTTC.

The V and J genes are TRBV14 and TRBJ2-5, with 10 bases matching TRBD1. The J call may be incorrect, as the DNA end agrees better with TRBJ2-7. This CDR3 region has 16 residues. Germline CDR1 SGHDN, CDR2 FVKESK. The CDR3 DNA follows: TGTGCCAGCAGTCGGACCTCCGGGACAGGGGCCTACGAGCAGTACTTC. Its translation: CASSRTSGTGAYEQYF.

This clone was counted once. CDR3 loop: CASSRDRDSPLHF. In DNA, the CDR3 is TGTGCCAGCAGTCGGGACAGGGATTCACCCCTCCACTTT. V gene TRBV6-5 combines with J gene TRBJ1-6, with 9 bases aligning to TRBD1. There are 13 residues in the CDR3. The ends lost 5 bases at V and 8 bases at J; junction bases unmatched: 1. Germline CDR1 and CDR2: MNHEY and SVGAGI.